This entry concerns a single T cell receptor (beta chain). The sample comes from a study of T cell changes during pregnancy in multiple sclerosis. Trimming took off 0 bases at V and 0 bases at J, with 9 bases between the two ends. The CDR3 runs to 15 residues. Germline loops: CDR1 LGHNA, CDR2 YNFKEQ. The data were produced by immunoSEQ multiplex PCR, yet TCRdb's version contains in-frame clones alone and is incomplete. This sample yields approximately 52,000 clones, of which over 75% are seen a single time; roughly 1.2% belongs to the top ten. V and J are TRBV4-2 and TRBJ2-7, with no clear D. Sequencing was performed on CD4+ T cells from peripheral blood mononuclear cells, taken in the second trimester of pregnancy. The sequence was obtained from a female donor with multiple sclerosis, enrolled in a pregnancy study. The DNA of the CDR3 is TGTGCCAGCAGCCAAGATCGAGGCCACTCCTACGAGCAGTACTTC. Protein sequence: CASSQDRGHSYEQYF.